This T cell receptor beta chain derives from a study of kidney transplant recipient with SARS-CoV-2 infection. In TCRdb, the reads were re-called with MiXCR into one record per CDR3 protein. Altogether 200,000 to 300,000 distinct CDR3 sequences are present, about 28% being singletons, with the ten largest covering about 7%. In its sample, this clonotype was seen many times. In germline, CDR1 is SGHNT, CDR2 YENEEA. V was cut by 5 bases and J by 4 bases, with 23 bases left in between. CDR3 length equals 17 residues. This chain joins TRBV11-3 and TRBJ1-2, with no clear D. The sequence was obtained from a male patient aged 25-45 years who had COVID-19 and was a kidney transplant recipient. The graft donor may have given rise to some T cells. The sequencing used a blood sample, collected at baseline and between days 110 and 120 from a kidney transplant recipient. CDR3 DNA sequence: TGTGCCAGCAGCCCGCAGCACGATCTCGGAAAGACCTATGGCTACACCTTC. Amino acids: CASSPQHDLGKTYGYTF.